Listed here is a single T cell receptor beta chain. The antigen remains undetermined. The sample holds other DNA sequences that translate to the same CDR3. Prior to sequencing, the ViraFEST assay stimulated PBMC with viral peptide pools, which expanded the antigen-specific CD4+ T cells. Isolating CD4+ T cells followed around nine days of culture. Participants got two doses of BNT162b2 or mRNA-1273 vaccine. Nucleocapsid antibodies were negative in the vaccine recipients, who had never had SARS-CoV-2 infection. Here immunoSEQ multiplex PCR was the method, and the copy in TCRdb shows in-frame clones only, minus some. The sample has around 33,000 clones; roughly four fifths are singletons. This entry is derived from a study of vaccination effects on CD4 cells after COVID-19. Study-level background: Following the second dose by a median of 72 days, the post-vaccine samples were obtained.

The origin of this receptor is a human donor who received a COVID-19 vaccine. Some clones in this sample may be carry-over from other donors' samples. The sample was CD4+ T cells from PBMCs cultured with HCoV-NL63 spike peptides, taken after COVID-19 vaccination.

The CDR3: CASSLDLTGANVLTF. Written as DNA, the CDR3 is TGCGCCAGCAGCTTGGATCTAACTGGGGCCAACGTCCTGACTTTC. The chain is built from TRBV5-1 and TRBJ2-6; D gene uncertain. The CDR3 has 15 residues. Germline V gene data show CDR1 as SGHRS and CDR2 as YFSETQ. V gave up 0 bases and J gave up 2 bases, with 6 bases separating them.